The source of this T cell receptor beta chain is a study of T-cell memory formation after mild COVID-19. CDR3 length equals 18 residues. V gave up 0 bases and J gave up 8 bases, with 24 bases separating them. Looked up from germline, CDR1 is SGDLS and CDR2 is YYNGEE. TCRdb recomputed calls from the 5' RACE reads with MiXCR, one row per CDR3 protein. This table has hundreds of thousands of distinct CDR3 sequences, 15% appearing once. Study-level points and caveats: CD4+ contracting clones were found mainly in CM and EM, and CD8+ ones in EMRA.

This clonotype has ten or more counts. What it binds is not known. This receptor was obtained from an adult woman who had mild COVID-19 (a few samples of this study predate the infection). Cell type and time point are not known. The specimen sequenced was PBMCs or a T cell subset sorted from them (not recorded which). The rearrangement joins TRBV9 to TRBJ2-1, with D possibly TRBD2 on 5 matching bases. For the CDR3, the DNA is TGTGCCAGCAGCGTAGGACCTACGTCAGCGGCCGTTTGGTATGAGCAGTTCTTC. Translating gives CASSVGPTSAAVWYEQFF.